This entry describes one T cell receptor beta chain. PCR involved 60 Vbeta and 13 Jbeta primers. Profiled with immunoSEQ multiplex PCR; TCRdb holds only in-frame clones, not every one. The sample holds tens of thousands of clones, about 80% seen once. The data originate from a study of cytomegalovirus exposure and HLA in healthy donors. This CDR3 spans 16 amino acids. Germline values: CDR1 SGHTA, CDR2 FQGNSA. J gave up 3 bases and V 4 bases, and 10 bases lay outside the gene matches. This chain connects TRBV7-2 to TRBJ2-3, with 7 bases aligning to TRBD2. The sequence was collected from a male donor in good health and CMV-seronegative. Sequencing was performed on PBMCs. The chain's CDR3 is CASSSSGGRATDTQYF. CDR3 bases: TGTGCCAGCAGCTCGTCTGGAGGGAGGGCGACAGATACGCAGTATTTT.